The source of this T cell receptor (beta chain) is a study of CD8+ T cells in alopecia areata. Study-level background: A regimen of oral tofacitinib, 5 to 10 mg twice daily, was given to treated patients.

RNA, once extracted, was reverse transcribed into cDNA for use as the sequencing template. Sequencing was performed with immunoSEQ multiplex PCR; in TCRdb, only in-frame clones are kept and a portion is missing. Here the sample spans 180,000 or so clones, 67% being singletons. Trimming cost V 5 bases and J 2 bases, with 9 bases left between them. Per germline, CDR1 MGHRA and CDR2 YSYEKL. CDR3 length equals 13 residues. A remark on this clone: Its antigen is not known.

Whole-study findings and limits: Lesional scalp, notably in alopecia totalis/universalis, had clonality above that of normal scalp.

The researchers isolated CD4+ and CD8+ T cells from PBMCs by sorting. The TCR was taken from a human donor with alopecia areata. The V call is TRBV4-1, the J call TRBJ1-2, with a weak D call TRBD1 (6 bases). The sequences come from CD8+ T cells sorted from blood, collected at week 0. CDR3 in amino acids: CASSTDRNYGYTF. In DNA form, the CDR3 reads TGCGCCAGCAGCACGGACAGAAACTATGGCTACACCTTC.